This note documents a single TCR beta chain sequence. This table comes from immunoSEQ multiplex PCR, and its TCRdb copy is limited to in-frame clones, with some not included. This sample has over 120,000 clones, with 80% to 90% found just once. Participants, 18 to 89 years old, spanned 25 or so US areas. The data were taken from a study of blood T cell repertoires in COVID-19. There are 15 residues in the CDR3. In germline, CDR1 is MDHEN, CDR2 SYDVKM. The ends lost 5 bases at V and 5 bases at J; junction bases unmatched: 8. The receptor was derived from a man between 60 and 75 years old who had recovered from COVID-19. V and J are TRBV28 and TRBJ2-7, with 11 bases fitting TRBD1. The specimen was PBMCs or T cells enriched from blood (not recorded which). The CDR3 sequence: CASSPWTGGFDEQYF. CDR3 bases: TGTGCCAGCAGTCCTTGGACAGGGGGCTTTGACGAGCAGTACTTC.